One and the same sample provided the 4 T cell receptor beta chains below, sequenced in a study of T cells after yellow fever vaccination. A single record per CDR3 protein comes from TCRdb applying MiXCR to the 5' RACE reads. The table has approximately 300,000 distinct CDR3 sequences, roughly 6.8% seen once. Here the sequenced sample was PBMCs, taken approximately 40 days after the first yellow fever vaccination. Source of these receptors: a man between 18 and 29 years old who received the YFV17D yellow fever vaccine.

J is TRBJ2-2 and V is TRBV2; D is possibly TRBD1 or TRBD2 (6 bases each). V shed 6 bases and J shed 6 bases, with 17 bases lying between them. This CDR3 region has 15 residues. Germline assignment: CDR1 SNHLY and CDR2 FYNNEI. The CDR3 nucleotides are TGTGCCAGCAGGCCACGGGGGCTCAGGGCCGGGGAGCTGTTTTTT. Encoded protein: CASRPRGLRAGELFF.

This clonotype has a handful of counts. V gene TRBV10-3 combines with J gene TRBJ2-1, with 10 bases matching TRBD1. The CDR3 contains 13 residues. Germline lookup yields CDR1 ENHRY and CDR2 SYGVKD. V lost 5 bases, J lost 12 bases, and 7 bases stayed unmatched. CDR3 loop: CAISWTGGEGQFF. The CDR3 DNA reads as TGTGCCATCAGTTGGACAGGGGGTGAGGGGCAGTTCTTC.

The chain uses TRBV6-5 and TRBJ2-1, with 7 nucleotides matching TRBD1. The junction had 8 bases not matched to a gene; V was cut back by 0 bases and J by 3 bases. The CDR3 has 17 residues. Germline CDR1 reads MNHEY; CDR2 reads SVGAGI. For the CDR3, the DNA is TGTGCCAGCAGTTACTCGAAACAGGGGTTGGTCTACAATGAGCAGTTCTTC. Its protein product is CASSYSKQGLVYNEQFF.

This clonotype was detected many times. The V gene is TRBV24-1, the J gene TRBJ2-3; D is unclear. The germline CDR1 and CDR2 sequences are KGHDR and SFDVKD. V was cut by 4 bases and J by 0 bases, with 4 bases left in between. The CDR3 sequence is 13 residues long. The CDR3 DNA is TGTGCCACCAGTGACCGAAGCACAGATACGCAGTATTTT. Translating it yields CATSDRSTDTQYF.